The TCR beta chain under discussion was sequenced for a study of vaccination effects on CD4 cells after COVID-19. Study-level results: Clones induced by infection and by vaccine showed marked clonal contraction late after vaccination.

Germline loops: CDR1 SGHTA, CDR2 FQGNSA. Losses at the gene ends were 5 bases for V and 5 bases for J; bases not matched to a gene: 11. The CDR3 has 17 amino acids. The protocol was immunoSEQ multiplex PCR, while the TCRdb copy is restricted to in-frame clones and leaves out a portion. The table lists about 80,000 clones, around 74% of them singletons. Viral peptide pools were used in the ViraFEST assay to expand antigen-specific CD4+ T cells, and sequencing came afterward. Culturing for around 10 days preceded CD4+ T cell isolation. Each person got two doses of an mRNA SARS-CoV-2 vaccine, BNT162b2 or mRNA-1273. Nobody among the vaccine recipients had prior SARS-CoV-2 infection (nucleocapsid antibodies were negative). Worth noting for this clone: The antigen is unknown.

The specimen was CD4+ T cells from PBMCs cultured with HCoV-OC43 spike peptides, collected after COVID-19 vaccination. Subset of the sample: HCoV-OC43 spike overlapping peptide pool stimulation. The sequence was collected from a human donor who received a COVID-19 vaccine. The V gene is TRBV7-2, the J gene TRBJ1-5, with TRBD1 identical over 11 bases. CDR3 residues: CASSHARTGGTYQPQHF. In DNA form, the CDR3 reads TGTGCCAGCAGCCACGCCAGGACAGGGGGCACATATCAGCCCCAGCATTTT.